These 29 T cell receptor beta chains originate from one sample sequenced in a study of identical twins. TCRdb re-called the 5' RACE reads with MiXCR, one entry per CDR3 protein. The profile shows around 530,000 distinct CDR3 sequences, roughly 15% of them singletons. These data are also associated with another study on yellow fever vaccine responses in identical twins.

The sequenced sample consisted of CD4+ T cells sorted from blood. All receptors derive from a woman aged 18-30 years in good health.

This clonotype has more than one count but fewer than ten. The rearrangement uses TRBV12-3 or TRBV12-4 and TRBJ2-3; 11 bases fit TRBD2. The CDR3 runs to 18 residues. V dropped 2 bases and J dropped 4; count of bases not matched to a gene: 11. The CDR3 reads CASSLLSSGRMSADTQYF. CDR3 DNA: TGTGCCAGCAGTTTACTGTCTAGCGGGAGGATGTCAGCAGATACGCAGTATTTT.

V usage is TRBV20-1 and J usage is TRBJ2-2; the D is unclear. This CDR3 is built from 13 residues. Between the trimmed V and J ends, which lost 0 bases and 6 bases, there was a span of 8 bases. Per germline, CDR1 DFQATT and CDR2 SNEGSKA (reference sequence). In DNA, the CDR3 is TGCAGTGCTAGAGATAGGGTAGCCGGGGAGCTGTTTTTT. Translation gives CSARDRVAGELFF.

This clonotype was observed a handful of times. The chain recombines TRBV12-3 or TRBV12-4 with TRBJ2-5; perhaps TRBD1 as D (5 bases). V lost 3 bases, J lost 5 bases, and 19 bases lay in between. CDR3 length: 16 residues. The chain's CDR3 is CASSFGQGIRQETQYF. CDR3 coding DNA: TGTGCCAGCAGTTTCGGGCAGGGCATCCGCCAGGAGACCCAGTACTTC.

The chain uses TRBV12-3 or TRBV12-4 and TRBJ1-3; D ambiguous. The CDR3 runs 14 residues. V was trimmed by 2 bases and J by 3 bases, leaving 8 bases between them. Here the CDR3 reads CASSLLEGGNTIYF. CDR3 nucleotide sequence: TGTGCCAGCAGTTTACTGGAAGGTGGAAACACCATATATTTT.

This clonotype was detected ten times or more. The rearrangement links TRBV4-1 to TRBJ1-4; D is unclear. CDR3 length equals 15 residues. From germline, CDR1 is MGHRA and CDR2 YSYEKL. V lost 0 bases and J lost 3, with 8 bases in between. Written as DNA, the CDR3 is TGCGCCAGCAGCCAAGAGATTGTCTCTAATGAAAAACTGTTTTTT. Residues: CASSQEIVSNEKLFF.

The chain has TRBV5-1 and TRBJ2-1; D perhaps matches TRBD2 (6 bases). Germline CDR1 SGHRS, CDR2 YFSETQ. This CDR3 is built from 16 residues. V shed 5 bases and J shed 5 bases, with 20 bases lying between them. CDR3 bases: TGCGCCAGCAGAGGGCGGGTTTCGGGAGCGAACAATGAGCAGTTCTTC. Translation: CASRGRVSGANNEQFF.

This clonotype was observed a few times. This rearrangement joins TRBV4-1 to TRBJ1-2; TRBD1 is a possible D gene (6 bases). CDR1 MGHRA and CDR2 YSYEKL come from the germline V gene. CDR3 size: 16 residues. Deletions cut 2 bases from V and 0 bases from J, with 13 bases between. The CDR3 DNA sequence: TGCGCCAGCAGCCAATATGCGACAGGAGCTAACTATGGCTACACCTTC. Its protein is CASSQYATGANYGYTF.

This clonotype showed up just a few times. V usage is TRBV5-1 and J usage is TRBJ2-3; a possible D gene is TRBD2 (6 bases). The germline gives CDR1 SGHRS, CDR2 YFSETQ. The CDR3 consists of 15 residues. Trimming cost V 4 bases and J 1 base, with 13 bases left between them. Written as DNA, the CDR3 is TGCGCCAGCAGCCGATTAGCGGACCGCACAGATACGCAGTATTTT. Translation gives CASSRLADRTDTQYF.

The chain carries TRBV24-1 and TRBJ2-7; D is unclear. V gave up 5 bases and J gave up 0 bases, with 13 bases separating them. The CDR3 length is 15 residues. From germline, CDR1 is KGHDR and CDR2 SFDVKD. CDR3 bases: TGTGCCACCAGTGGCCACGGAGCTGCCTCCTACGAGCAGTACTTC. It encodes CATSGHGAASYEQYF.

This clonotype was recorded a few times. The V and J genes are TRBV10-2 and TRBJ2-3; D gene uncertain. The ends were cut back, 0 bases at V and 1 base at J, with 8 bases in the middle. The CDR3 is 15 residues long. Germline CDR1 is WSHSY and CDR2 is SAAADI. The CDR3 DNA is TGCGCCAGCAGTGAGTCGGCGCAGGGCACAGATACGCAGTATTTT. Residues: CASSESAQGTDTQYF.

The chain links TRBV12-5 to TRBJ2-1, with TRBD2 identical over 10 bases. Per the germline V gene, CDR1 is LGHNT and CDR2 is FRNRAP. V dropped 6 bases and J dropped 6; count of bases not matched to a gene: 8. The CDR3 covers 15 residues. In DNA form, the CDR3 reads TGTGCTAGTGGCTCGCTAGCGGGAGAGTTCAATGAGCAGTTCTTC. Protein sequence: CASGSLAGEFNEQFF.

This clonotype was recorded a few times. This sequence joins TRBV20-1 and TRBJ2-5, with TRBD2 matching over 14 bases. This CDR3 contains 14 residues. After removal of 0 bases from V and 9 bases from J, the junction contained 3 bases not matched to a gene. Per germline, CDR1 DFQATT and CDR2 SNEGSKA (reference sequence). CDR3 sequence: CSARDRLAGGAQYF. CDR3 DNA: TGCAGTGCTAGAGATCGACTAGCGGGAGGGGCCCAGTACTTC.

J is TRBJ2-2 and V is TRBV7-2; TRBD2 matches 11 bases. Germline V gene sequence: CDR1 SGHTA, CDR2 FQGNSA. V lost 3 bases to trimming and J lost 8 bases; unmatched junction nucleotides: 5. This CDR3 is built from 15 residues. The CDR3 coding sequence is TGTGCCAGCAGCTTTATGCTAGCGGGGGGAGGGGAGCTGTTTTTT. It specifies CASSFMLAGGGELFF. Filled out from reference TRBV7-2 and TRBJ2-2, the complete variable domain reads GAGVSQSPSNKVTEKGKDVELRCDPISGHTALYWYRQSLGQGLEFLIYFQGNSAPDKSGLPSDRFSAERTGGSVSTLTIQRTQQEDSAVYLCASSFMLAGGGELFFGEGSRLTVL.

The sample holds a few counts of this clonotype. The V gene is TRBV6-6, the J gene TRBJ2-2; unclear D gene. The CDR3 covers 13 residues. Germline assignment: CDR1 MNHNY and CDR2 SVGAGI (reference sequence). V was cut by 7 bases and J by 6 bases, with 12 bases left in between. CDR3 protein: CASIRSWAGELFF. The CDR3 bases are TGTGCCAGCATCCGCTCTTGGGCCGGGGAGCTGTTTTTT.

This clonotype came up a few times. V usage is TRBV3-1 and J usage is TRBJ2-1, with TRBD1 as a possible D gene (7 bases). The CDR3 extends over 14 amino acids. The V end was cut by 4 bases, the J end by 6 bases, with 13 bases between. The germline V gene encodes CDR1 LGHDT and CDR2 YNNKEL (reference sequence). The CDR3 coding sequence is TGTGCCAGCAGCCTACAGGGGACTGTCAATGAGCAGTTCTTC. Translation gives CASSLQGTVNEQFF.

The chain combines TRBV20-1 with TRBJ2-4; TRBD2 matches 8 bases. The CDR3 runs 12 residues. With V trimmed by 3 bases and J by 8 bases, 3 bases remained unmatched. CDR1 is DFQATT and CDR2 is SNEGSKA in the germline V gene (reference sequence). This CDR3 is CSASSGRDIQYF. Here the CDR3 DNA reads TGCAGTGCTAGTTCCGGGAGGGACATTCAGTACTTC.

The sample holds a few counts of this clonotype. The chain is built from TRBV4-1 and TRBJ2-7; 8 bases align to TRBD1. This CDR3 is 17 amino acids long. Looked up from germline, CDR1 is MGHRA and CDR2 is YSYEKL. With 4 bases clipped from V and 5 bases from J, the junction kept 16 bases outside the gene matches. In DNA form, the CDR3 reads TGCGCCAGCAGCCCCCAAACAGGGGACAGGAAGGTTCACGAGCAGTACTTC. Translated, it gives CASSPQTGDRKVHEQYF.

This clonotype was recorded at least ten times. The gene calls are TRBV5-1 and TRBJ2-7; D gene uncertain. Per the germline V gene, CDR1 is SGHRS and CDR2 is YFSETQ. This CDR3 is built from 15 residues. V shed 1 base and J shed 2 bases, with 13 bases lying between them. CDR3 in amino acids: CASSLHPRRPYEQYF. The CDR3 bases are TGCGCCAGCAGCTTGCACCCACGCCGACCCTACGAGCAGTACTTC.

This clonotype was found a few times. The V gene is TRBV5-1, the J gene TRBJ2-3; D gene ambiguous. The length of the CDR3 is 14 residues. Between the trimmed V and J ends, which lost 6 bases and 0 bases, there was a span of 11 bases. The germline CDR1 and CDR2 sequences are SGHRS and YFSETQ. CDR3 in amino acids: CASKGSLSTDTQYF. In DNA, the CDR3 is TGCGCCAGCAAGGGTTCTTTGAGCACAGATACGCAGTATTTT.

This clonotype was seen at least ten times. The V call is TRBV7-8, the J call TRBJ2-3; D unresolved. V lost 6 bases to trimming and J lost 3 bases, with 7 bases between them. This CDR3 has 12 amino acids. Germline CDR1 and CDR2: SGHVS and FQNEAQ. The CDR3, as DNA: TGTGCCAGCAGTTTTGCGACAGATACGCAGTATTTT. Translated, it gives CASSFATDTQYF.

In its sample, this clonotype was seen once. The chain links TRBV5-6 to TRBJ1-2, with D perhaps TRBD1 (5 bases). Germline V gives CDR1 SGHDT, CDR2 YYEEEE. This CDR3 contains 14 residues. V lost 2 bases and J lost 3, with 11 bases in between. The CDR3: CASSFVRGDYGYTF. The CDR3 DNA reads TGTGCCAGCAGCTTTGTTCGGGGGGACTATGGCTACACCTTC.

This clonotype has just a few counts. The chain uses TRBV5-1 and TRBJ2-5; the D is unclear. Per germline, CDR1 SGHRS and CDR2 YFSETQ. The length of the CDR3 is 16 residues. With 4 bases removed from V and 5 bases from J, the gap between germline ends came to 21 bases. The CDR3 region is CASSRSLDAEWETQYF. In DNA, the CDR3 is TGCGCCAGCAGCCGATCCCTGGACGCCGAGTGGGAGACCCAGTACTTC.

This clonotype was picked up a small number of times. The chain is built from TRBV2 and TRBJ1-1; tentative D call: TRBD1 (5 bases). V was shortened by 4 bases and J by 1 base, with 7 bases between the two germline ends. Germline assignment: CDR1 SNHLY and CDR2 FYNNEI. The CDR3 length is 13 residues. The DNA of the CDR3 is TGTGCCAGCAGTGGGGGGGAGAACACTGAAGCTTTCTTT. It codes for CASSGGENTEAFF. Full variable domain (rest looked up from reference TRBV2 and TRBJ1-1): EPEVTQTPSHQVTQMGQEVILRCVPISNHLYFYWYRQILGQKVEFLVSFYNNEISEKSEIFDDQFSVERPDGSNFTLKIRSTKLEDSAMYFCASSGGENTEAFFGQGTRLTVV.

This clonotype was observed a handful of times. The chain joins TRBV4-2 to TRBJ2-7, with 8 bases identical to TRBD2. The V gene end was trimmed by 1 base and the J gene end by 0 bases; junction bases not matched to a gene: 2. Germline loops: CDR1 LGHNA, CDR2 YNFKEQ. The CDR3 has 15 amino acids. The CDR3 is CASSQAGGSSYEQYF. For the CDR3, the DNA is TGTGCCAGCAGCCAAGCGGGGGGGAGCTCCTACGAGCAGTACTTC.

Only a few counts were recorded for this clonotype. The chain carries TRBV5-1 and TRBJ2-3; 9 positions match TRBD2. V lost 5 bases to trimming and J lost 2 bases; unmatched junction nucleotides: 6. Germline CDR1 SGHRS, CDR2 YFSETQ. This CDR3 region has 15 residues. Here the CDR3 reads CASRPGTSPTDTQYF. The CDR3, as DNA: TGCGCCAGCAGGCCTGGGACTAGCCCCACAGATACGCAGTATTTT.

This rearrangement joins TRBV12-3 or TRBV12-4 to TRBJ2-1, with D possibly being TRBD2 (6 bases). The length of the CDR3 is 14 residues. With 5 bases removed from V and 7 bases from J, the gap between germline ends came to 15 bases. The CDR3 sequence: CASSPTRVRNEQFF. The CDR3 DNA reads TGTGCCAGCAGTCCGACTAGAGTTAGGAATGAGCAGTTCTTC.

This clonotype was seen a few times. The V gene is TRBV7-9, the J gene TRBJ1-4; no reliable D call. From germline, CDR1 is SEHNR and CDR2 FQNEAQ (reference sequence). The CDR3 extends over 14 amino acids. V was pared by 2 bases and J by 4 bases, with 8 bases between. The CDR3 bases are TGTGCCAGCAGCTTATCTACCCTTAATGAAAAACTGTTTTTT. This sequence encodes CASSLSTLNEKLFF.

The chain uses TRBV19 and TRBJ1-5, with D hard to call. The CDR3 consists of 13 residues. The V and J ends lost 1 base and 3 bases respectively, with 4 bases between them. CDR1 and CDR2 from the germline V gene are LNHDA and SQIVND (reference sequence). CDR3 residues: CASSIASNQPQHF. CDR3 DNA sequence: TGTGCCAGTAGTATAGCGTCCAATCAGCCCCAGCATTTT.

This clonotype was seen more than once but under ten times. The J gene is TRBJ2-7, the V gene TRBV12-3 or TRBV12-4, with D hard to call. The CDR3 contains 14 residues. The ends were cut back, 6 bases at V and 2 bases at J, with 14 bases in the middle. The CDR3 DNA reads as TGTGCCAGCAGCTCCGCACTCGGCCCCTACGAGCAGTACGTC. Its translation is CASSSALGPYEQYV.